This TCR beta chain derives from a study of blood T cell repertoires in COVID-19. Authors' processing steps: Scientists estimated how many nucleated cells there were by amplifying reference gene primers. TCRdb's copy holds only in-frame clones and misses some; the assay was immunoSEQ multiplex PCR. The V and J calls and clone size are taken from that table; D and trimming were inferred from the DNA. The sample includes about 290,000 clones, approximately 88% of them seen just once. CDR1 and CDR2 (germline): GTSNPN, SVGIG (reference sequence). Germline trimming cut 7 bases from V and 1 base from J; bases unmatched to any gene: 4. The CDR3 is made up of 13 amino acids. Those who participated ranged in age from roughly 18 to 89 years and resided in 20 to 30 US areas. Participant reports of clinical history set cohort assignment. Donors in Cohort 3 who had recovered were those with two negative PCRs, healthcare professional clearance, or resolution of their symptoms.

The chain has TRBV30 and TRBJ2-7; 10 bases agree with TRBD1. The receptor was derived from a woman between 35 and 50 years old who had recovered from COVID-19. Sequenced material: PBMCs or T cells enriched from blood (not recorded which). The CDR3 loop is CAFRTGGSYEQYF. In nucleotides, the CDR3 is TGTGCCTTTCGGACAGGGGGGTCCTACGAGCAGTACTTC.